Following are 16 T cell receptor beta chains from one sample sequenced in a study of regulatory T cells in long-lasting Graves disease. Time point meaning: newly diagnosed GD, antithyroid drugs for less than 3 months. With RNA extracted from PBMCs as input, the TCR library was made. Construction of TCR beta libraries relied on iRepertoire HTBI primers and on Arm-PCR targeting CDR3 regions. TCRdb recomputed calls from the multiplex PCR reads with MiXCR, one row per CDR3 protein. The sample holds a few hundred thousand distinct CDR3 sequences, about an eighth seen once. A further study also used this sample, focusing on T cells in Graves' hyperthyroidism and ophthalmopathy.

This specimen consisted of peripheral blood mononuclear cells (PBMCs), obtained at new diagnosis, from a patient treated with antithyroid drugs. All receptors derive from a woman between 18 and 30 years old with Graves disease.

This clonotype was found many times. This chain links TRBV20-1 with TRBJ1-2; D unclear. CDR3 length equals 15 residues. V shed 8 bases and J shed 0 bases, with 19 bases lying between them. Per germline, CDR1 DFQATT and CDR2 SNEGSKA (reference sequence). The CDR3 sequence is CSPSPLTVPNYGYTF. DNA of the CDR3: TGCAGTCCGTCCCCCCTGACGGTACCTAACTATGGCTACACCTTC.

This clonotype turned up a few times. The genes are TRBV19 and TRBJ1-1, with 9 positions matching TRBD1. The J segment lost 5 bases and the V segment lost 1 base, leaving 2 bases of the junction unmatched. From germline, CDR1 is LNHDA and CDR2 SQIVND (reference sequence). The CDR3 totals 14 residues. The CDR3 DNA is TGTGCCAGTAGTATAGCGGGACAGGGTACTGAAGCTTTCTTT. Translating gives CASSIAGQGTEAFF. The entire variable domain, with the rest obtained from reference TRBV19 and TRBJ1-1, is as follows: DGGITQSPKYLFRKEGQNVTLSCEQNLNHDAMYWYRQDPGQGLRLIYYSQIVNDFQKGDIAEGYSVSREKKESFPLTVTSAQKNPTAFYLCASSIAGQGTEAFFGQGTRLTVV.

Comments on this clonotype: A much larger clone lies one base from this, so it may be a read error. The genes are TRBV6-1 and TRBJ2-1; 8 bases align to TRBD1. The V segment lost 5 bases and the J segment 6 bases; nucleotides outside the gene matches: 18. This CDR3 has 18 residues. Looked up from germline, CDR1 is MNHNS and CDR2 is SASEGT. The CDR3 here is CASSTRKRQGRACNEQFF. The DNA of the CDR3 is TGTGCCAGCAGTACGCGCAAGAGACAGGGGAGAGCCTGCAATGAGCAGTTCTTC.

This clonotype occurred a few times. The J gene is TRBJ1-5, the V gene TRBV7-2; possible D gene TRBD1, 6 bases. Germline CDR1 SGHTA, CDR2 FQGNSA. Trimming cost V 5 bases and J 3 bases, with 14 bases left between them. The CDR3 has 15 residues. CDR3 residues: CASSKRGVSNQPQHF. As DNA, the CDR3 is TGTGCCAGCAGCAAAAGGGGGGTCTCCAATCAGCCCCAGCATTTT.

This clonotype came up many times. The V and J genes are TRBV27 and TRBJ1-6; D is unclear. This CDR3 has 15 residues. V shed 2 bases and J shed 0 bases, with 5 bases lying between them. Germline V gene data show CDR1 as MNHEY and CDR2 as SMNVEV (reference sequence). CDR3 sequence reads: CASSLKGSYNSPLHF. As DNA, the CDR3 is TGTGCCAGCAGTTTAAAGGGCTCCTATAATTCACCCCTCCACTTT.

This clonotype was seen at least ten times. As DNA, the CDR3 is TGTGCCAGCAGCAAGCGAGTTACGCAGTATTTT. Translated, it gives CASSKRVTQYF. This chain links TRBV11-1 with TRBJ2-3, with no clear D. V was shortened by 5 bases and J by 8 bases, with 8 bases between the two germline ends. The length of the CDR3 is 11 residues. Per germline, CDR1 SGHAT and CDR2 FQDESV (reference sequence).

This clonotype was recorded at least ten times. V usage is TRBV7-3 and J usage is TRBJ2-1; 7 bases fit TRBD1. Germline V CDR1 and CDR2: SGHTA, FQGTGA. Trimming at V came to 6 bases and at J to 0 bases, leaving 11 bases not matched to a gene. The CDR3 sequence is 17 residues long. The CDR3 DNA reads as TGTGCCAGCAGTCCTACAGGGGAAATTGGCTCCTACAATGAGCAGTTCTTC. It translates to CASSPTGEIGSYNEQFF.

This clonotype was seen at least ten times. V usage is TRBV12-3 or TRBV12-4 and J usage is TRBJ2-5; TRBD2 matches at 7 bases. The CDR3 is 15 residues long. The V and J ends lost 6 bases and 5 bases, in that order; junction bases with no gene match: 12. The CDR3 is CASSRGVLPRETQYF. The CDR3 DNA reads TGTGCCAGCAGCCGGGGGGTTCTACCCCGGGAGACCCAGTACTTC.

This clonotype came up many times. The chain is built from TRBV6-2 or TRBV6-3 and TRBJ2-1, with D possibly being TRBD1 (6 bases). The CDR3 runs 13 residues. The germline gives CDR1 MNHEY, CDR2 SVGEGT. V was cut by 5 bases and J by 8 bases, with 13 bases left in between. CDR3 coding DNA: TGTGCCAGCAGTAACACCAGGGGTTATGAGCAGTTCTTC. As protein: CASSNTRGYEQFF.

The chain uses TRBV7-3 and TRBJ2-2, with D possibly being TRBD1 (6 bases). Germline V gene data show CDR1 as SGHTA and CDR2 as FQGTGA. Trimming stripped 4 bases from V and 4 bases from J, with 13 bases between. There are 15 residues in the CDR3. The CDR3 spells CASSWDTSLTGELFF. The CDR3 coding sequence is TGTGCCAGCAGCTGGGACACCAGTCTCACCGGGGAGCTGTTTTTT.

The chain recombines TRBV4-1 with TRBJ1-6, with D possibly matching TRBD1 (6 bases). This CDR3 has 17 amino acids. CDR1 MGHRA and CDR2 YSYEKL come from the germline V gene. V shed 2 bases and J shed 2 bases, with 13 bases lying between them. The CDR3 reads CASSQPDSRPYNSPLHF. The DNA of the CDR3 is TGCGCCAGCAGCCAACCGGACAGCCGTCCCTATAATTCACCCCTCCACTTT.

This clonotype was detected a few times. The chain carries TRBV6-5 and TRBJ1-1; 7 nucleotides match TRBD1. Looked up from germline, CDR1 is MNHEY and CDR2 is SVGAGI. Trimming took 2 bases from V and 5 from J; bases not matched to a gene: 8. This CDR3 region has 15 residues. This CDR3 reads CASSYIGGADTEAFF. CDR3 nucleotide sequence: TGTGCCAGCAGTTACATAGGGGGCGCAGATACTGAAGCTTTCTTT.

This clonotype was picked up a small number of times. V usage is TRBV20-1 and J usage is TRBJ2-3; D unresolved. The germline V gene encodes CDR1 DFQATT and CDR2 SNEGSKA (reference sequence). The ends were cut back, 6 bases at V and 2 bases at J, with 12 bases in the middle. This CDR3 has 13 amino acids. CDR3 in DNA: TGCAGTGCGGGCGCCTACTTCACAGATACGCAGTATTTT. Protein: CSAGAYFTDTQYF.

This clonotype was counted at least ten times. The chain is built from TRBV20-1 and TRBJ1-4, with D possibly being TRBD1 (6 bases). With 4 bases removed from V and 7 bases from J, the gap between germline ends came to 13 bases. CDR3 length: 13 amino acids. Germline lookup yields CDR1 DFQATT and CDR2 SNEGSKA (reference sequence). CDR3 bases: TGCAGTGCTACCACAGGGAGTGGTGAAAAACTGTTTTTT. Translation: CSATTGSGEKLFF.

V gene TRBV15 combines with J gene TRBJ1-4, with 8 bases lining up with TRBD1. Germline V lookup: CDR1 LNHNV, CDR2 YYDKDF (reference sequence). The CDR3 is 14 amino acids. The ends lost 3 bases at V and 5 bases at J; junction bases unmatched: 2. CDR3 protein: CATSRTGENEKLFF. Here the CDR3 DNA reads TGTGCCACCAGCAGGACAGGGGAAAATGAAAAACTGTTTTTT.

This clonotype was observed at least ten times. The chain uses TRBV29-1 and TRBJ2-5; D unresolved. The CDR3 extends over 10 amino acids. Germline CDR1 and CDR2: SQVTM and ANQGSEA. The ends were cut back, 4 bases at V and 4 bases at J, with 4 bases in the middle. CDR3 DNA: TGCAGCGTTGTTACAGAGACCCAGTACTTC. Its protein is CSVVTETQYF.